The T cell receptor (beta chain) under discussion was sequenced for a study of blood T cell repertoires in COVID-19. Turning to the study itself: The origin of the acute and convalescent COVID-19 samples was the United States, Italy and Spain. PBMCs, B-cell-depleted T cells, or T cells were the source of the cDNA or gDNA that made up the material.

J gave up 3 bases and V 3 bases, and 12 bases lay outside the gene matches. The CDR3 loop spans 17 amino acids. Germline values: CDR1 SGHRS, CDR2 YFSETQ. As handled by the study authors: Amplified reference gene primers provided the basis for estimating nucleated cell counts. The data were produced by immunoSEQ multiplex PCR, yet TCRdb's version contains in-frame clones alone and is incomplete. V, J and clone size are those of that table, while D and trimming were read from the DNA. The table lists more than 95,000 clones, 84% of them singletons. This rearrangement joins TRBV5-1 to TRBJ2-1; 7 nucleotides match TRBD1. The sequenced sample consisted of peripheral blood. This TCR came from a human donor in a cohort sampled during active COVID-19. CDR3 sequence: CASSSNPEAGGYNEQFF. The CDR3 DNA is TGCGCCAGCAGCTCAAATCCCGAAGCAGGGGGCTACAATGAGCAGTTCTTC.